This TCR beta chain was sequenced for a study of cytomegalovirus exposure and HLA in healthy donors (TCRdb year 2017). Study-wide context: An earlier analysis of approximately 640 of the donors reported 250 to 300 Gb of sequence data and some 120 million unique TCR beta sequences from about 200 million T cells. Roughly 320 gigabases of sequencing data and around 85 million unique TCR sequences made up an early release that covered fewer than 650 HLA-typed donors. Of the 350 to 400 genotyped donors, 65% to 90% fell in the genetic ancestry cluster associated with self-reported Caucasian donors. The aim of the study was to test whether cataloging public T cell receptors could identify signatures of past pathogen exposure. The T cell repertoires of under 750 subjects were profiled by immunosequencing and related to cytomegalovirus serostatus. Along with the roughly 670-subject first cohort, a separate validation cohort of some 130 different subjects was used. High-throughput TCR immunosequencing, statistical association of individual TCRs with disease status, and machine learning were combined to predict cytomegalovirus infection status. A later analysis re-analyzed previously published TCR beta repertoires from approximately 670 donors and added high-resolution HLA genotyping to study TCR occurrence patterns. The later analysis used no new phenotypic data to find candidate immune exposures, relying instead on TCR beta sequences and their occurrence across donors. An earlier analysis of 500 to 750 of the donors applied high-throughput TCR beta sequencing to assess whether each TCR beta V gene segment acted as functional or pseudogenic. Donor age, sex, ethnicity and CMV serostatus were compiled alongside the repertoire data. Genome-wide SNP genotypes for about 60% of the roughly 670 donors were used in a later genetic analysis, which treated that subset as a discovery cohort. All discovery cohort repertoires had been generated on a single sequencing platform. Both class I and class II loci were covered by HLA typing, at four-digit resolution. The number of donors typed differed by locus, with about 629-630 for A, B, C, DRB1 and DQB1, roughly 520 for DQA1, nearly 610 for DPA1, and approximately 470 for DPB1. Because of strong linkage in the cohort, roughly 5 DR-DQ haplotypes were treated as single units for association and clustering. On average, about 200,000 unique TCR beta nucleotide sequences were sequenced per donor among about 400 genotyped donors of the cohort, with around 19% of those sequences being non-productive.

The paper as a whole reports these results and caveats: A cluster of highly shared sequence variants was judged likely to be a technical artifact of the sequencing pipeline. A later analysis associated about 17,000 TCR beta sequences with specific HLA alleles at a false discovery rate of 0.05. Only TCR beta chains were sequenced in this cohort, and the absence of alpha or paired-chain data limited detectable features. The classifier was reported to diagnose cytomegalovirus status with high specificity and sensitivity in both the original and validation cohorts. Correlated functional status among segregating V segments might reflect linkage disequilibrium, but an unknown experimental factor could not be ruled out. Strong co-occurrence of HLA alleles, especially DR and DQ, made assigning TCR associations to individual alleles difficult. According to a later analysis, TCR association rates differed among HLA loci, with DRB1 alleles showing the most associated TCRs and HLA-C alleles showing the fewest. Compared with equally common non-associated chains, HLA-associated TCR beta chains in a later analysis were more clonally expanded and had lower generation probabilities. The earlier analysis of about 600 of the donors excluded approximately 15 rarely observed V segments, including chromosome 9 orphons, because counts were too low. Most TCR sequences were seen in very few donors, while some public TCRs were found in many individuals. In vitro tests confirmed that a few of the cytomegalovirus-associated TCR beta chains recognize cytomegalovirus antigens. Broadly in line with IMGT annotations, most TCR beta V segments showed up in productive rearrangements about 87% or about 30% of the time in an earlier analysis of roughly 590 of the donors. Some IMGT-functional V segments, including TRBV6-2 and TRBV6-3, could not be told apart with the 87-base-pair reads, so those segments were excluded. The study listed 150 to 200 TCR beta chains as associated with cytomegalovirus. According to a later analysis, most CMV-associated TCR beta chains appeared to be HLA-restricted, and the HLA associations seemed to be driven largely by CMV exposure. It was suggested by the authors that the approach could potentially be generalized to other disease states and immunological phenotypes. Presence/absence analyses assumed roughly uniform sequencing depth across donors, an assumption that may not hold. A later genetic analysis reported fewer N-insertions in productive TCRs among donors in an Asian-associated ancestry cluster than the approximately 700-donor mean. A further reported finding was that TCR beta sequences accurately predicted the HLA-A and HLA-B alleles for most subjects in the first cohort. A later genetic analysis associated a missense DCLRE1C variant with V-gene and J-gene trimming of TCR beta chains, and an independent cohort replicated the association. Because some donors lacked HLA typing at each locus, the association tests relied only on the typed subset. Several of the top co-occurrence clusters appeared to be linked to parvovirus B19, influenza, CMV and Epstein-Barr virus, according to a later analysis. The only immune exposure information available for the cohort was CMV serostatus.

Inclusive of the bounding cysteine and phenylalanine, the CDR3 is 13 residues long. Only the CDR3 portion is preserved as DNA: 39 bases, with reading frame beginning at the first base. Trimming at the junction amounts to 1 base on V and 0 bases on J, and the germline ends lie 4 bases apart. In the germline V gene (reference sequence), CDR1 corresponds to LNHDA and CDR2 to SQIVND. For this clone: Its antigen is not yet known. Base qualities are not provided; no much larger clone lies one nucleotide away.

To prepare the library, the immunoSEQ multiplex PCR assay was applied. A mixture of 60 forward primers for TCR Vbeta segments and 13 reverse primers for TCR Jbeta segments was used in the multiplex PCR. A multiplex PCR assay on genomic DNA amplified the CDR3 region of rearranged TCR beta genes. The Illumina HiSeq System was used to sequence the amplified TCR beta libraries as 87-base-pair reads. In the source study's methods: In a later analysis, roughly 80 million unique TCR beta chains were counted across the roughly 610 repertoires, and roughly 11 million of these chains were shared by at least two donors. To remove PCR and sequencing errors, raw reads were error-corrected and collapsed into unique sequences using a nearest-neighbor algorithm that merged closely related sequences. CDR3 sequences were aligned to IMGT reference sequences to assign V, D and J gene segments. Each retained sequence needed at least a six-nucleotide match to both a V gene segment and a J gene segment. A rearrangement was called productive if the CDR3 had no stop codons and remained in frame with V and J, and every other rearrangement was called non-productive. Following IMGT convention, CDR3 was defined as the stretch from the second conserved V-encoded cysteine up to the conserved J-encoded phenylalanine. Sequences without an unambiguous match to a single V gene segment were excluded from the earlier analysis of about 630 of the donors. An earlier analysis of 550 to 650 of the donors classified V segments as functional when productive rearrangements were above 56.7% and as segregating when the standard deviation between donors was above 5%. To diagnose cytomegalovirus status from the catalog of TCR beta chain sequences, a statistical classification framework was built. A later analysis assigned V and J genes by comparing TCR nucleotide sequences with IMGT/GENE-DB human TR gene sequences. In a later analysis, CDR3 sequences and most-parsimonious VDJ recombination scenarios were assigned using the TCRdist pipeline. In a later analysis, each TCR beta chain was defined by its CDR3 amino acid sequence together with its V-gene family, and reads lacking a unique V-gene family were excluded. To address suspected cross-contamination and a sequencing artifact, a later analysis removed roughly 640 highly shared, low-generation-probability nucleotide sequences. In a later analysis, a clonal expansion index was calculated for each public chain from normalized within-repertoire ranks of inferred template counts. In a later analysis, generation probabilities were computed using a VDJ recombination model fitted to out-of-frame rearrangements, and the results were checked against IGoR. A later analysis scored TCR-TCR, TCR-HLA and TCR-CMV co-occurrence with hypergeometric tests, applying a repertoire-size bias correction to TCR pairs. False discovery rates were estimated in a later analysis by permuting HLA or CMV assignments 20 times. In a later analysis, co-occurring TCRs were grouped using DBSCAN, with TCRdist sequence similarity added in when clustering inside HLA-allele-positive subsets. For co-occurrence clustering, repertoires with fewer than 30,000 or more than 120,000 public chains were excluded, along with four or five repertoires with anomalous nucleotide sharing. Drawn from immuneACCESS, this table holds only the in-frame rearrangements with V and J called that TCRdb kept. Clones are partly lost; checked studies trace under half to an unresolved V gene and leave the rest unexplained. V and J calls and clone size are those listed in that table; D and trimming were worked out from the DNA. The sample records around 100,000 clones, less than 70% of which are singletons. About 2.2% of the sample goes to the ten largest clones.

The cohort consisted of 650 to 700 healthy bone marrow donors. At the time of sampling, all cohort members were nominally healthy, though unrecorded immune exposures were likely present. The donor tested CMV seronegative and was one of the 352 seronegative cohort members. Each donor provided a peripheral blood sample, and peripheral blood mononuclear cells were used for TCR beta sequencing. The Qiagen DNeasy Blood Extraction Kit was used to extract genomic DNA from the blood cell samples. The rearrangement combines TRBV19 with TRBJ2-7; the D gene is not confidently resolved. The sequencing input was PBMCs. The TCR originated in a woman aged 30 to 39 in good health and CMV-seronegative. The CDR3 protein is CASSIGLSYEQYF. The bases are TGTGCCAGTAGTATAGGGCTCTCCTACGAGCAGTACTTC.